This entry features one T cell receptor beta chain sequence. Its target is not known. These data are taken from a study of identical twins. Each donor was a healthy Caucasian. TCRdb redid the calling of the 5' RACE reads with MiXCR, one entry per CDR3 protein. The table lists 1.5 million to 2 million distinct CDR3 sequences, around 33% of them singletons. Study-wide points: Shared out-of-frame alpha sequences (those common to twins) showed excess low generation probability. Insertions ran lower in abundant cord blood beta clonotypes, though not in memory repertoires. Models underpredicted monozygotic twin sharing of out-of-frame TCR alpha.

CDR1 and CDR2 (germline): SNHLY, FYNNEI. The CDR3 length is 16 residues. The V end was cut by 4 bases, the J end by 1 base, with 17 bases between. The TCR comes from a newborn girl in good health. Sequenced input: cord blood. V and J are TRBV2 and TRBJ2-7; the D call may be TRBD1 or TRBD2 (6 bases each). The CDR3 bases are TGTGCCAGCAGTGGATTTACACAGGGAGGTTCCTACGAGCAGTACTTC. Amino acids: CASSGFTQGGSYEQYF.